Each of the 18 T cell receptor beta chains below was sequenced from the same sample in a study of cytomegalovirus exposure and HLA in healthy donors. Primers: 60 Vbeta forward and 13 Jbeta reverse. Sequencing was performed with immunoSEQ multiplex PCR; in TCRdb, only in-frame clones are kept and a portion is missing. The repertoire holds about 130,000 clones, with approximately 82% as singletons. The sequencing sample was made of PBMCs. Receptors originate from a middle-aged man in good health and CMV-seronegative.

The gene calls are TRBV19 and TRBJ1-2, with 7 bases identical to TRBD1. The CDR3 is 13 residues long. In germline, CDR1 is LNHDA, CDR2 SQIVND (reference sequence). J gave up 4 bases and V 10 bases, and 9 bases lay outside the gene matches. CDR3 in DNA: TGTGCCACGCCGGGACAGATTTTCTATGGCTACACCTTC. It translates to CATPGQIFYGYTF.

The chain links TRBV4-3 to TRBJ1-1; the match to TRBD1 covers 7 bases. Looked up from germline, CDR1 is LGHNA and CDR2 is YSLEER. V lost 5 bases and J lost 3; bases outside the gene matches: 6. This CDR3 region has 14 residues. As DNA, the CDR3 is TGCGCCAGCAGCTCTCGGACAGGCGACACTGAAGCTTTCTTT. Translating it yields CASSSRTGDTEAFF.

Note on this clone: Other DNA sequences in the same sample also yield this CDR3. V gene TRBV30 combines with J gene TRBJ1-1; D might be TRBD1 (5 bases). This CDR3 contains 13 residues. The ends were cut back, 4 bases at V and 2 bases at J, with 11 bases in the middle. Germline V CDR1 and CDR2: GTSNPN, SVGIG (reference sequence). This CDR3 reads CAWTRDPNTEAFF. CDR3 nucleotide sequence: TGTGCCTGGACCAGGGATCCAAACACTGAAGCTTTCTTT.

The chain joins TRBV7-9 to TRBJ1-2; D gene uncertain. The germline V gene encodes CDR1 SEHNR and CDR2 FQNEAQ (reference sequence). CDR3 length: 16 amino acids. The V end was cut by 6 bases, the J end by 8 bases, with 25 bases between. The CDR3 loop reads CASSLNLGGRPGGYTF. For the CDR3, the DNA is TGTGCCAGCAGTTTAAACCTTGGAGGACGGCCCGGGGGCTACACCTTC. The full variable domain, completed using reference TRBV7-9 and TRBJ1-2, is DTGVSQNPRHKITKRGQNVTFRCDPISEHNRLYWYRQTLGQGPEFLTYFQNEAQLEKSRLLSDRFSAERPKGSFSTLEIQRTEQGDSAMYLCASSLNLGGRPGGYTFGSGTRLTVV.

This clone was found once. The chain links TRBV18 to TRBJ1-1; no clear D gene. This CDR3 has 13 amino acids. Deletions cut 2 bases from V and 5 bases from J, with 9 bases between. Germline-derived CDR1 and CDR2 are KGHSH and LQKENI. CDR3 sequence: CASSPGSATEAFF. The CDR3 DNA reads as TGTGCCAGCTCACCAGGGTCAGCGACTGAAGCTTTCTTT.

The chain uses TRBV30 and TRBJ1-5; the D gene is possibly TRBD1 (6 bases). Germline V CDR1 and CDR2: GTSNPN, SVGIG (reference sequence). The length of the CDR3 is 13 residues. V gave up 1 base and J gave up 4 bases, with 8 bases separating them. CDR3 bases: TGTGCCTGGAGTGACAGGGCTAATCAGCCCCAGCATTTT. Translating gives CAWSDRANQPQHF. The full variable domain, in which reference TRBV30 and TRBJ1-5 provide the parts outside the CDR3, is SQTIHQWPATLVQPVGSPLSLECTVEGTSNPNLYWYRQAAGRGLQLLFYSVGIGQISSEVPQNLSASRPQDRQFILSSKKLLLSDSGFYLCAWSDRANQPQHFGDGTRLSIL.

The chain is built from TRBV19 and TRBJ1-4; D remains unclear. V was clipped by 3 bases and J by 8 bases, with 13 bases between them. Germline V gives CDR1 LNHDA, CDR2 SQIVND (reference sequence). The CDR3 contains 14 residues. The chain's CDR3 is CASSMTETREKLFF. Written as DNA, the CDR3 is TGTGCCAGTAGTATGACTGAGACCCGGGAAAAACTGTTTTTT.

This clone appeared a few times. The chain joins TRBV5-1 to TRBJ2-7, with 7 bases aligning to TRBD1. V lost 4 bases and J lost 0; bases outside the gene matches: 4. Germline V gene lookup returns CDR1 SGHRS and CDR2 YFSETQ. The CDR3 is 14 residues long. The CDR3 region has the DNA TGCGCCAGCAGCCAGGACAGGTTCTCCTACGAGCAGTACTTC. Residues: CASSQDRFSYEQYF.

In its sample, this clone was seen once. CDR3 nucleotide sequence: TGTGCCAGCAGCTTAGTTGGAGGGGGCGTTAATTCACCCCTCCACTTT. This encodes CASSLVGGGVNSPLHF. The gene calls are TRBV7-2 and TRBJ1-6; 7 bases agree with TRBD1. Trimming removed 1 base from V and 6 bases from J; junction bases left unmatched: 6. Germline CDR1 and CDR2: SGHTA and FQGNSA. This CDR3 region has 16 residues.

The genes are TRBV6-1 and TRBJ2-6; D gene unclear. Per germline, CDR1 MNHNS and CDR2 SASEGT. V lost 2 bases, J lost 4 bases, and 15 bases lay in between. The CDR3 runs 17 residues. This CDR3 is CASSEYSWVSGANVLTF. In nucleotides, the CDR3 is TGTGCCAGCAGTGAATATAGCTGGGTTTCCGGGGCCAACGTCCTGACTTTC.

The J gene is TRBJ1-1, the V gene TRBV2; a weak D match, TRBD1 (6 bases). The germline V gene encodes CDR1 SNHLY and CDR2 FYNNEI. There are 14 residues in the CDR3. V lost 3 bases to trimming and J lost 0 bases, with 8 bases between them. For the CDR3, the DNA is TGTGCCAGCAGTGAGGGGGCGATGAACACTGAAGCTTTCTTT. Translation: CASSEGAMNTEAFF.

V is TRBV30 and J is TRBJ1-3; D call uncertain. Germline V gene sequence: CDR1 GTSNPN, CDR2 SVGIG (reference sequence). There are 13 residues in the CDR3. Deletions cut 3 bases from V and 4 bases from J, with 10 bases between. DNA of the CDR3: TGTGCCTGGAGCAGGCTTCCCGGAAACACCATATATTTT. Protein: CAWSRLPGNTIYF.

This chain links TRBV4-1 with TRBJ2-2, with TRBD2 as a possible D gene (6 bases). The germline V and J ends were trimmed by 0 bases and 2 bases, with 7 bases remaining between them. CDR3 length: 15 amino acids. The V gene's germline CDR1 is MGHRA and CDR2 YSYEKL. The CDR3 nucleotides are TGCGCCAGCAGCCAAGAGGGGGGAAACACCGGGGAGCTGTTTTTT. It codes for CASSQEGGNTGELFF.

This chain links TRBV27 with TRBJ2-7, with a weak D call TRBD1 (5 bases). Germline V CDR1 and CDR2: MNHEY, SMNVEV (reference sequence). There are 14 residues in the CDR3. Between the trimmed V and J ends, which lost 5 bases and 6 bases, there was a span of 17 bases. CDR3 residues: CASSISDLRGEQYF. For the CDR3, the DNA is TGTGCCAGCAGTATCTCGGACCTAAGGGGCGAGCAGTACTTC.

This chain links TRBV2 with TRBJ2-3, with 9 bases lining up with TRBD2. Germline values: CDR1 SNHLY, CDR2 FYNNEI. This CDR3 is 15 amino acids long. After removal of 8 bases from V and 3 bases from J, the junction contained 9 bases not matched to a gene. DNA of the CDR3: TGTGCCAGCCAAAAGCTAGCGGGGTTAACAGATACGCAGTATTTT. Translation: CASQKLAGLTDTQYF.

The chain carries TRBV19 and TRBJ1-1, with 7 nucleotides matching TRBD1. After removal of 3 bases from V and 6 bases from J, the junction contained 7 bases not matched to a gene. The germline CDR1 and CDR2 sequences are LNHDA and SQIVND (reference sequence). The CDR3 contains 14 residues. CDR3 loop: CASSIDRAISEAFF. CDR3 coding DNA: TGTGCCAGTAGTATCGACAGGGCAATCTCTGAAGCTTTCTTT.

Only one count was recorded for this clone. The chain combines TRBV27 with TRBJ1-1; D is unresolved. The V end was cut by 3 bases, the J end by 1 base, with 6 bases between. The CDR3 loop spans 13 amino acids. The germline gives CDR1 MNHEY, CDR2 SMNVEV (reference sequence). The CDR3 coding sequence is TGTGCCAGCAGTTTCCCCGGGAACACTGAAGCTTTCTTT. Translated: CASSFPGNTEAFF.

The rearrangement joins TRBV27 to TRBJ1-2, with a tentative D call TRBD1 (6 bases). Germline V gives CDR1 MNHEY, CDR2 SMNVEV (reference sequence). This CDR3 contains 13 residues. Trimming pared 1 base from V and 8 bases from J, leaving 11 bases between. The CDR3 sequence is CASSLYAGEGYTF. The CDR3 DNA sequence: TGTGCCAGCAGTTTATACGCAGGGGAGGGCTACACCTTC.